The rows below give T cell receptor beta chains drawn from one sample of a study of vaccination and CD4 T cells after COVID-19. These receptors lack a known antigen. TCRdb fed the PCR reads into MiXCR, producing one record per CDR3 protein. The sample yields roughly 7,200 distinct CDR3 sequences, roughly 40% seen once. Sequencing was performed on CD4+ T cells from blood, cultured in vitro. Source of these receptors: a human donor in good health. Both conserved end residues are part of each CDR3. D genes are given only for firm matches. Some rows have no size entry. The others give once, few or many, or a class for an expanded clone.

v_gene	abundance	j_gene	d_gene	CDR3aa	CDR3nt
TRBV27	NA	TRBJ2-7	NA	CASFAGSSYEQYF	TGTGCCAGCTTCGCCGGATCGTCCTACGAGCAGTACTTC
TRBV27	few	TRBJ1-1	NA	CASQSEQPNTEAFF	TGTGCCAGCCAGAGCGAGCAACCTAACACTGAAGCTTTCTTT
TRBV7-6	once	TRBJ1-1	NA	CASSQNPNTEAFF	TGTGCCAGCAGCCAAAATCCGAACACTGAAGCTTTCTTT
TRBV28	NA	TRBJ1-1	NA	CASSSTMGIPNTEAFF	TGTGCCAGCAGTTCCACTATGGGGATACCGAACACTGAAGCTTTCTTT
TRBV20-1	few	TRBJ1-2	NA	CSAKETYGYTF	TGCAGTGCTAAGGAGACCTATGGCTACACCTTC
TRBV6-2/TRBV6-3	few	TRBJ2-3	TRBD2	CASGYRGGGATDTQYF	TGTGCCAGCGGGTATCGGGGCGGGGGGGCCACAGATACGCAGTATTTT
TRBV19	NA	TRBJ2-5	NA	CASSQTWDIQETQYF	TGTGCCAGTAGTCAAACGTGGGACATACAAGAGACCCAGTACTTC
TRBV6-1	NA	TRBJ1-3	NA	CASRMRGRARTNTIYF	TGTGCCAGCAGGATGAGGGGCAGGGCCAGAACAAACACCATATATTTT
TRBV7-2	NA	TRBJ2-7	TRBD2	CASSLRLAGTNEQYF	TGTGCCAGCAGTCTTAGACTAGCGGGTACGAATGAGCAGTACTTC
TRBV6-5	NA	TRBJ1-6	TRBD1	CASSYSTGVNSPLHF	TGTGCCAGCAGTTACTCGACAGGGGTGAATTCACCCCTCCACTTT
TRBV12-3/TRBV12-4	NA	TRBJ1-2	NA	CASSSLSDYGYTF	TGTGCCAGCAGTTCTTTATCAGACTATGGCTACACCTTC
TRBV7-2	NA	TRBJ2-7	TRBD1	CASSLPTGPAYEQYF	TGTGCCAGCAGCCTCCCGACAGGGCCGGCCTACGAGCAGTACTTC
TRBV20-1	NA	TRBJ2-3	TRBD2	CSARVITSGSADTQYF	TGCAGTGCTAGAGTCATAACTAGCGGGAGCGCAGATACGCAGTATTTT
TRBV28	NA	TRBJ1-5	TRBD1	CASSPDRGSGNQPQHF	TGTGCCAGCAGTCCCGACAGGGGCTCGGGCAATCAGCCCCAGCATTTT
TRBV20-1	few	TRBJ2-5	NA	CSAPRTERETQYF	TGCAGTGCGCCAAGGACCGAACGAGAGACCCAGTACTTC
TRBV11-2	NA	TRBJ1-2	TRBD1	CASSSETGSGYTF	TGTGCCAGCAGCTCAGAGACAGGGTCTGGCTACACCTTC
TRBV20-1	few	TRBJ1-6	NA	CSAYIPWGSSYNSPLHF	TGCAGTGCTTACATCCCTTGGGGGAGCTCCTATAATTCACCCCTCCACTTT
TRBV6-1	NA	TRBJ2-3	TRBD2	CATHPSGDTDTQYF	TGTGCCACTCACCCTAGCGGAGACACAGATACGCAGTATTTT